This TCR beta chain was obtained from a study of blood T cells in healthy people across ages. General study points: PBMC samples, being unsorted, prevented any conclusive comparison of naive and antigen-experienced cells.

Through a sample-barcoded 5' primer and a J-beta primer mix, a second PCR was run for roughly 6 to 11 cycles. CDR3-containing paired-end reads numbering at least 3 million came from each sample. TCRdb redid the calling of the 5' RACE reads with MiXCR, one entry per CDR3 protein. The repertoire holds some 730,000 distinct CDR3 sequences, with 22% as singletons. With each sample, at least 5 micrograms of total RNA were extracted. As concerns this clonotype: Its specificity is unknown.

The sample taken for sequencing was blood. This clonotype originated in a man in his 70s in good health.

The CDR3 region is CSVEKTGVGTEAFF. The CDR3, as DNA: TGCAGCGTTGAAAAGACAGGGGTAGGGACTGAAGCTTTCTTT. J is TRBJ1-1 and V is TRBV29-1; 8 bases fit TRBD1. The CDR3 has 14 amino acids. Germline V gene lookup returns CDR1 SQVTM and CDR2 ANQGSEA. V dropped 2 bases and J dropped 5; count of bases not matched to a gene: 7.